The 5 T cell receptor beta chains below come from one sample, sequenced in a study of T cells in Graves' hyperthyroidism and ophthalmopathy. Amplified TCR beta CDR3 regions derived from RNA transcripts. During a first-round RT-PCR of the TCR CDR3, the HTBI primer set was used. TCRdb used MiXCR to reprocess the multiplex PCR reads, holding one entry per CDR3 protein. The sample includes about 700,000 distinct CDR3 sequences, less than 45% of them seen just once. The sample was peripheral blood or thyroid tissue (not recorded which). These receptors all come from an adult man with Graves' disease, either hyperthyroidism or ophthalmopathy (not recorded which).

To note about this clonotype: An end of the junction does not agree with germline; a read error may underlie this. The rearrangement joins TRBV16 to TRBJ2-5, with D possibly TRBD1 on 6 matching bases. CDR3 size: 15 residues. From germline, CDR1 is KGHSY and CDR2 FQNENV. The DNA of the CDR3 is TGTGCCAGCAGCCTAACCGGACAGAGAAGAGAGGCCCAGTACTTC. This sequence encodes CASSLTGQRREAQYF.

In its sample, this clonotype was seen many times. The chain recombines TRBV7-2 with TRBJ2-7, with D possibly being TRBD2 (5 bases). The length of the CDR3 is 14 residues. V gave up 4 bases and J gave up 5 bases, with 15 bases separating them. Germline-derived CDR1 and CDR2 are SGHTA and FQGNSA. The CDR3 DNA reads TGTGCCAGCAGCTCGCTGACTACAACTCACGAGCAGTACTTC. Translating it yields CASSSLTTTHEQYF.

This clonotype was recorded at least ten times. The chain has TRBV5-1 and TRBJ2-2; tentatively, D is TRBD1 (6 bases). Trimming removed 4 bases at V and 3 bases at J, with 10 bases between. The V gene's germline CDR1 is SGHRS and CDR2 YFSETQ. The CDR3 loop spans 14 amino acids. The CDR3 sequence: CASSPSGDTGELFF. The CDR3 DNA is TGCGCCAGCAGCCCCTCAGGGGACACCGGGGAGCTGTTTTTT.

As concerns this clonotype: Compared with germline, one end of the junction differs, possibly owing to a read error. This sequence joins TRBV7-8 and TRBJ1-6; D possibly corresponds to TRBD1 (6 bases). The CDR3 is 16 residues long. Per germline, CDR1 SGHVS and CDR2 FQNEAQ. The CDR3: CPSSQSPLTGASPLHF. CDR3 bases: TGTCCCAGCAGCCAATCCCCTCTGACAGGCGCTTCACCCCTCCACTTT. Filled out from reference TRBV7-8 and TRBJ1-6, the complete variable domain reads GAGVSQSPRYKVAKRGQDVALRCDPISGHVSLFWYQQALGQGPEFLTYFQNEAQLDKSGLPSDRFFAERPEGSVSTLKIQRTQQEDSAVYLCPSSQSPLTGASPLHFGNGTRLTVT.

The gene calls are TRBV6-2 or TRBV6-3 and TRBJ1-1; D is unclear. Deletions cut 2 bases from V and 0 bases from J, with 13 bases between. Looked up from germline, CDR1 is MNHEY and CDR2 is SVGEGT. The CDR3 runs 16 residues. This chain's CDR3 is CASSYRTPDMNTEAFF. In nucleotides, the CDR3 is TGTGCCAGCAGTTACAGAACTCCTGATATGAACACTGAAGCTTTCTTT.